A selection of T cell receptor beta chains follows, all from one sample in a study of blood T cell repertoires in COVID-19. TCRdb's copy holds only in-frame clones and misses some; the assay was immunoSEQ multiplex PCR. Of some 100,000 clones in the sample, 87% were seen once. Sequenced: peripheral blood. All receptors derive from a human donor in a cohort sampled during active COVID-19. The CDR3 runs from the conserved cysteine through the conserved F or W. D genes are given only for firm matches. Some rows mark clone size as missing; the rest say once, few, many or name a class of expanded clone.

cdr3_aa: CASSLAAYVGGETQYF
cdr3_nt: TGTGCCAGCAGCTTAGCGGCCTACGTGGGGGGGGAGACCCAGTACTTC
j_call: TRBJ2-5
clone_size: NA
v_call: TRBV7-6
d_call: TRBD2

cdr3_aa: CASTDRVVTGELFF
cdr3_nt: TGCGCCAGCACTGACAGGGTAGTCACCGGGGAGCTGTTTTTT
j_call: TRBJ2-2
clone_size: NA
v_call: TRBV5-1
d_call: TRBD1

cdr3_aa: CASSTDSTDTQYF
cdr3_nt: TGTGCCAGCAGTACAGACAGCACAGATACGCAGTATTTT
j_call: TRBJ2-3
clone_size: NA
v_call: TRBV27
d_call: NA

cdr3_aa: CASSSTSGSPYNEQFF
cdr3_nt: TGTGCCAGCAGTTCGACTAGCGGGAGCCCCTACAATGAGCAGTTCTTC
j_call: TRBJ2-1
clone_size: NA
v_call: TRBV25-1
d_call: TRBD2

cdr3_aa: CASGLERQGNFDTQYF
cdr3_nt: TGTGCTAGTGGTTTGGAGAGGCAGGGAAATTTTGATACGCAGTATTTT
j_call: TRBJ2-3
clone_size: NA
v_call: TRBV12-5
d_call: NA

cdr3_aa: CASRGAINQPQHF
cdr3_nt: TGTGCCAGCCGGGGGGCGATAAATCAGCCCCAGCATTTT
j_call: TRBJ1-5
clone_size: NA
v_call: TRBV6-6
d_call: NA

cdr3_aa: CASSEGGGFQETQYF
cdr3_nt: TGTGCCAGCAGTGAAGGGGGGGGGTTCCAAGAGACCCAGTACTTC
j_call: TRBJ2-5
clone_size: NA
v_call: TRBV6-1
d_call: TRBD2

cdr3_aa: CASSPTSESAYNEQFF
cdr3_nt: TGTGCCAGCAGCCCCACCTCGGAGTCAGCCTACAATGAGCAGTTCTTC
j_call: TRBJ2-1
clone_size: NA
v_call: TRBV5-4
d_call: NA

cdr3_aa: CASSLDGTPSSGNTIYF
cdr3_nt: TGTGCCAGCAGCTTGGATGGGACACCTTCCTCTGGAAACACCATATATTTT
j_call: TRBJ1-3
clone_size: NA
v_call: TRBV5-8
d_call: NA

cdr3_aa: CASSYGRGNYGYTF
cdr3_nt: TGTGCCAGCAGTTACGGAAGGGGTAACTATGGCTACACCTTC
j_call: TRBJ1-2
clone_size: few
v_call: TRBV6-5
d_call: NA

cdr3_aa: CASSPGLGGSETQYF
cdr3_nt: TGTGCCAGCAGCCCGGGACTAGGCGGCTCCGAGACCCAGTACTTC
j_call: TRBJ2-5
clone_size: NA
v_call: TRBV5-4
d_call: TRBD2

cdr3_aa: CASRLTGDNQPQHF
cdr3_nt: TGTGCCAGTAGGCTGACAGGGGATAATCAGCCCCAGCATTTT
j_call: TRBJ1-5
clone_size: NA
v_call: TRBV19
d_call: TRBD1

cdr3_aa: CASSQAQNEQYF
cdr3_nt: TGCGCCAGCAGCCAAGCGCAGAACGAGCAGTACTTC
j_call: TRBJ2-7
clone_size: NA
v_call: TRBV4-1
d_call: NA

cdr3_aa: CASSQVGDTIYF
cdr3_nt: TGTGCCAGCAGCCAAGTCGGGGACACCATATATTTT
j_call: TRBJ1-3
clone_size: NA
v_call: TRBV4-2
d_call: NA

cdr3_aa: CASSQSRSDLGELFF
cdr3_nt: TGTGCCAGCAGCCAATCGCGTTCTGATCTAGGGGAACTGTTTTTT
j_call: TRBJ1-4
clone_size: few
v_call: TRBV16
d_call: NA

cdr3_aa: CASSQTGPNYGYTF
cdr3_nt: TGTGCCAGCAGCCAAACAGGTCCGAACTATGGCTACACCTTC
j_call: TRBJ1-2
clone_size: NA
v_call: TRBV3-1/TRBV3-2
d_call: NA